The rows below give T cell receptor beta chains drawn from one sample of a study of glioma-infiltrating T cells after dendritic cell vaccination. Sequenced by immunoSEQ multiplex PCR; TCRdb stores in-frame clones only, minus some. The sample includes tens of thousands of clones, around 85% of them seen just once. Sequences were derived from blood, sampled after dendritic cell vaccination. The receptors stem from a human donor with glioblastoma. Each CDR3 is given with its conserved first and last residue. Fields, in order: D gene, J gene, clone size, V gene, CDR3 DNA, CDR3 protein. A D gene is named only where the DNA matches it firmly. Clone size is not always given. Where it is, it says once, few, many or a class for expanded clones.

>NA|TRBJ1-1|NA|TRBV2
TGTGCCAGCACCTGGGGAAGGGCGGGAAACACTGAAGCTTTCTTT
CASTWGRAGNTEAFF
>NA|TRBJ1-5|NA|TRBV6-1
TGTGCCAGCAGTCCTACCACAGGGTTGGGTCAGCCCCAGCATTTT
CASSPTTGLGQPQHF
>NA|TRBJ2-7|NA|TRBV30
TGTGCCTGGGCCAGGGTTCCCTCCTACGAGCAGTACTTC
CAWARVPSYEQYF
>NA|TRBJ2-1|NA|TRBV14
TGTGCCAGCAGCCAATCATATGAGCAGTTCTTC
CASSQSYEQFF
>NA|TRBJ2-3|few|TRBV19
TGTGCCAGAGTCAACAGGGTTAGCACAGATACGCAGTATTTT
CARVNRVSTDTQYF
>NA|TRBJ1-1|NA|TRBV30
TGTGCCTGGAGCTCCCTGAACACTGAAGCTTTCTTT
CAWSSLNTEAFF
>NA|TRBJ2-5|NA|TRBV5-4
TGTGCCAGCAGCAAAGCCGGGGTAGAGGAGACCCAGTACTTC
CASSKAGVEETQYF
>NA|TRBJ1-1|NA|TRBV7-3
TGTGCCAGCAGCTTAGATGAGGGCACTGAAGCTTTCTTT
CASSLDEGTEAFF
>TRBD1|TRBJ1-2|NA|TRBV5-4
TGTGCCAGCAGCTATGAGACAGGGGGCGCGTTATATGGCTACACCTTC
CASSYETGGALYGYTF
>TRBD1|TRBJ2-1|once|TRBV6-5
TGTGCCAGCAGTTCGGACAGGGTAAATGAGCAGTTCTTC
CASSSDRVNEQFF
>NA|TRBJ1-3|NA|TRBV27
TGTGCCAGCGGGACAAACTCTGGAAACACCATATATTTT
CASGTNSGNTIYF
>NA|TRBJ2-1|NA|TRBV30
TGTGCCTGGAGTAGGAGGGACTCCTACAATGAGCAGTTCTTC
CAWSRRDSYNEQFF
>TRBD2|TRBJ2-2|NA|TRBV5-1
TGCGCCAGCAGCTTGGCCGGACTAGCGCAGTTAAACACCGGGGAGCTGTTTTTT
CASSLAGLAQLNTGELFF
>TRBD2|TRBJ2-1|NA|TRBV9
TGTGCCAGCAGCGTTAGACCAGCCGGGACTAGCGGGGATAATGAGCAGTTCTTC
CASSVRPAGTSGDNEQFF
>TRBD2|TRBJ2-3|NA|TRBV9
TGTGCCAGCAGCCCAGTCGGACTAGCGACATACACAGATACGCAGTATTTT
CASSPVGLATYTDTQYF
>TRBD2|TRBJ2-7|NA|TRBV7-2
TGTGCCAGCAGCTTACTAGCGGGAGATAGAGAGCAGTACTTC
CASSLLAGDREQYF
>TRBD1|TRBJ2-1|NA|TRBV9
TGTGCCAGCAGCGCCCAACGGGACAGTCTTTACAATGAGCAGTTCTTC
CASSAQRDSLYNEQFF
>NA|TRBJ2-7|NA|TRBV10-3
TGTGCCATCAGTGAGGGACAGAGCTCCTACGAGCAGTACTTC
CAISEGQSSYEQYF
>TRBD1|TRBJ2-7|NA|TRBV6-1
TGTGCCAGCAACCGAAACCGGGACAGCACCTACGAGCAGTACTTC
CASNRNRDSTYEQYF
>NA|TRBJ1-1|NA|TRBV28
TGTGCCAGCAGCTCCCCAGGGGATACTGAAGCTTTCTTT
CASSSPGDTEAFF
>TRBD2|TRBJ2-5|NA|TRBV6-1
TGTGCCAGCAGGAGACTAGCGGGAGTTGGAGAGACCCAGTACTTC
CASRRLAGVGETQYF
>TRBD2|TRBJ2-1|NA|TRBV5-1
TGCGCCAGCAGCCCAACACTGACTAGCGGGAGATCTTCTTTCTACAATGAGCAGTTCTTC
CASSPTLTSGRSSFYNEQFF
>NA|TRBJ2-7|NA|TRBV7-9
TGTGCCAGCAGCTTAGCCTACAGGAAAGACTACGAGCAGTACTTC
CASSLAYRKDYEQYF
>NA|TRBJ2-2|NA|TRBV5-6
TGTGCCAGCAGCCCCGGTGGTAGCAGAACCGGGGAGCTGTTTTTT
CASSPGGSRTGELFF
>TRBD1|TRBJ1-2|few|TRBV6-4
TGTGCCAGCAGTGACTCACCGGGACAGGGGCTGTATGGCTACACCTTC
CASSDSPGQGLYGYTF
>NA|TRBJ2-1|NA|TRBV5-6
TGTGCCAGCAGCTTTTCCGGGGTTAGGGAGAATGAGCAGTTCTTC
CASSFSGVRENEQFF
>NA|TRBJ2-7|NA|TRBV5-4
TGTGCCAGCAGCTTGGCCGGGGGTTCCGAGCAGTACTTC
CASSLAGGSEQYF
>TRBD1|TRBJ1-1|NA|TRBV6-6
TGTGCCAGCAGTTACGGTGACAGGGGATGGACTGAAGCTTTCTTT
CASSYGDRGWTEAFF
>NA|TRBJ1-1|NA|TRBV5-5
TGTGCCAGCAGCTTGAGGATCGGGTCAGAGAACACTGAAGCTTTCTTT
CASSLRIGSENTEAFF
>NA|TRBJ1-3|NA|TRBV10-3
TGTGCCATCAGTCAAAAAGAGGCTGGAAACACCATATATTTT
CAISQKEAGNTIYF
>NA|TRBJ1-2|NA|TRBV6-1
TGTGCCAGTACTGTGGGCCCTACAATCAGCGGCTACACCTTC
CASTVGPTISGYTF
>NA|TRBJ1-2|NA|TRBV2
TGTGCCAGCACGGGATCCCCCGCGAGCTATGGCTACACCTTC
CASTGSPASYGYTF
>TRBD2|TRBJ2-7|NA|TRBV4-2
TGTGCCAGCAGCCAAGATCGGACTAGCGGGAGCTGGCGGAGCTCCTACGAGCAGTACTTC
CASSQDRTSGSWRSSYEQYF
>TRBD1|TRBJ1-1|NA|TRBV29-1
TGCAGCGTTGAACATCGGAGGACAGGGGGCGAAGCTTTCTTT
CSVEHRRTGGEAFF
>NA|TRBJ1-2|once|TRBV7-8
TGTGCCAGCAGCTTGGAACAGGGTCGCGCACCCTATGGCTACACCTTC
CASSLEQGRAPYGYTF
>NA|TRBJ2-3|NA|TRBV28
TGTGCCAGCAGTTTAGGGGGCGCAGATACGCAGTATTTT
CASSLGGADTQYF
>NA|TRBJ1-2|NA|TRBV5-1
TGCGCCAGCAGCTTGAAGGGGGTGGGTGGCTACACCTTC
CASSLKGVGGYTF
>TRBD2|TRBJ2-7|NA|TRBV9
TGTGCCAGCAGCGTAGGGGGGGAGGGCGCTTACGAGCAGTACTTC
CASSVGGEGAYEQYF
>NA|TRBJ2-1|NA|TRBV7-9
TGTGCCAGCAGCTTAGCAGGGGCAGGTAACAATGAGCAGTTCTTC
CASSLAGAGNNEQFF
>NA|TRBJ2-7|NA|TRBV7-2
TGTGCCAGCAGCAGACCCGGGACTGACTACGAGCAGTACTTC
CASSRPGTDYEQYF
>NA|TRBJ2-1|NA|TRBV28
TGTGCCAGCAGTTATACTAGGGTTGAGCAGTTCTTC
CASSYTRVEQFF
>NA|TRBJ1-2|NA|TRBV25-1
TGTGCCAGCACCCGAGGCGGGGAAGGCTACACCTTC
CASTRGGEGYTF